This TCR beta chain derives from a study of blood T cells in healthy people across ages. A second 7 to 11 cycle PCR used barcoded and J-beta primers. TCRdb recomputed calls from the 5' RACE reads with MiXCR, one row per CDR3 protein. This repertoire shows fewer than 700,000 distinct CDR3 sequences, less than 60% found once; its top ten account for roughly 25%. Germline lookup yields CDR1 MNHNY and CDR2 SVGAGI (reference sequence). Trimming took off 2 bases at V and 4 bases at J, with 11 bases between the two ends. CDR3 length equals 14 residues. This clonotype was detected many times. Isolation per sample recovered at least 6.5 million PBMCs.

The sequence derives from an elderly man in good health. The J gene is TRBJ1-2, the V gene TRBV6-6; no clear D gene. Sequenced material: blood. CDR3 nucleotide sequence: TGTGCCAGCAGTTACACCTCAGACCCCTATGGCTACACCTTC. It translates to CASSYTSDPYGYTF.